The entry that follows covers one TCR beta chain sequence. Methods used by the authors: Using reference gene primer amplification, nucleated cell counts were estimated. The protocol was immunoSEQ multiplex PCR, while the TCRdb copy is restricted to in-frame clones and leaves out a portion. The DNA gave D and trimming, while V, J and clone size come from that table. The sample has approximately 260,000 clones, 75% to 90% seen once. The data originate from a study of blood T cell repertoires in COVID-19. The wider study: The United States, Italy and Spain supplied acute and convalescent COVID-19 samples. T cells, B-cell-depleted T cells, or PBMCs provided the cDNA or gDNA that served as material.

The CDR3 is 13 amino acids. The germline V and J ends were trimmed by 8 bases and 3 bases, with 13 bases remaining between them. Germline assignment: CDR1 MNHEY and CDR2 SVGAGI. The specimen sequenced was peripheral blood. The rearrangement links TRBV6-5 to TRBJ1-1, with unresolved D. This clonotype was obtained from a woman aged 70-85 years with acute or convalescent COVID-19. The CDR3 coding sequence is TGTGCCAGCGTCGACTCCTTTGACACTGAAGCTTTCTTT. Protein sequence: CASVDSFDTEAFF.